These T cell receptor beta chains were read from a single sample in a study of beta chain features in type 1 diabetes. Assay used: immunoSEQ multiplex PCR; TCRdb lists only in-frame clones, some missing. The repertoire holds 850,000 to 900,000 clones, with about a sixth as singletons. Sequencing was carried out using naive CD4+ T cells from blood. The receptor set was obtained from a woman between 18 and 29 years old in good health. Each CDR3 is given with its conserved first and last residue. D genes are given only for firm matches. Clone size is given for some rows only: seen once, a few or many times, or a class if the clone is expanded.

v_call	j_call	d_call	clone_size	cdr3_nt	cdr3_aa
TRBV5-6	TRBJ1-1	NA	few	TGTGCCAGCAGCTTGGATATAGGGGAGGCGAACACTGAAGCTTTCTTT	CASSLDIGEANTEAFF
TRBV14	TRBJ1-1	NA	NA	TGTGCCAGCAGCCAAGGATACGCGGCTGAAGCTTTCTTT	CASSQGYAAEAFF
TRBV15	TRBJ1-4	NA	few	TGTGCCACCAGCAGAGTCTCAGGGGACGCTGAAAAACTGTTTTTT	CATSRVSGDAEKLFF
TRBV6-5	TRBJ2-1	TRBD2	NA	TGTGCCAGCAGTTACTCCGGGGGACTAACCCAGTTCTTC	CASSYSGGLTQFF
TRBV5-4	TRBJ2-1	NA	few	TGTGCCAGCAGCTTGCCCGGAGTCAATGAGCAGTTCTTC	CASSLPGVNEQFF
TRBV7-2	TRBJ2-5	TRBD2	NA	TGTGCCAGCAGCTTTCCGGGGGGAGAGACCCAGTACTTC	CASSFPGGETQYF
TRBV7-2	TRBJ2-7	TRBD2	NA	TGTGCCAGCAGCTTAGGGTCCGCGGTGCGGGGGGCCTACGAGCAGTACTTC	CASSLGSAVRGAYEQYF
TRBV5-6	TRBJ1-1	NA	NA	TGTGCCAGCACGCTTATGGGGCGGAACACTGAAGCTTTCTTT	CASTLMGRNTEAFF
TRBV5-1	TRBJ2-6	NA	NA	TGCGCCAGCAGCTTGGGTGACTCTGGGGCCAACGTCCTGACTTTC	CASSLGDSGANVLTF
TRBV2	TRBJ1-2	NA	NA	TGTGCCAGCAAAGCAGGGAGGGATGGCTACACCTTC	CASKAGRDGYTF
TRBV28	TRBJ2-2	NA	few	TGTGCCAGCAAAATTCCGGGACAAACCGGGGAGCTGTTTTTT	CASKIPGQTGELFF
TRBV28	TRBJ1-4	TRBD1	few	TGTGCCAGCAGTTTGAGACAGGGGAGCGGTGAAAAACTGTTTTTT	CASSLRQGSGEKLFF
TRBV7-2	TRBJ2-2	TRBD2	few	TGTGCCAGCAGCGAGATAGCGGGAGGCGGGTATTCTACCGGGGAGCTGTTTTTT	CASSEIAGGGYSTGELFF
TRBV18	TRBJ2-7	TRBD1	NA	TGTGCCAGCTCACCGAACGCAGGGGGCACACCGTCCTCCTACGAGCAGTACTTC	CASSPNAGGTPSSYEQYF
TRBV28	TRBJ2-2	NA	few	TGTGCCAGCAGTTTATCCACCGGGGAGCTGTTTTTT	CASSLSTGELFF
TRBV7-9	TRBJ2-1	NA	few	TGTGCCAGCAGACTAACGGGGGCAAGGTCCTACAATGAGCAGTTCTTC	CASRLTGARSYNEQFF
TRBV28	TRBJ2-7	NA	few	TGTGCCAGCAGTTTAAACACTTACGAGCAGTACTTC	CASSLNTYEQYF
TRBV15	TRBJ2-7	NA	NA	TGTGCCACCAGCAGATTGGGCGGTGGGACCCACGAGCAGTACTTC	CATSRLGGGTHEQYF
TRBV28	TRBJ2-7	TRBD2	NA	TGTGCCAGCACCCGACTAGCGGGAGCGTACGAGCAGTACTTC	CASTRLAGAYEQYF
TRBV9	TRBJ2-3	NA	few	TGTGCCAGCAGCGTAGAGGGGTGGGCAGCCACAGATACGCAGTATTTT	CASSVEGWAATDTQYF
TRBV14	TRBJ2-5	NA	few	TGTGCCAGCAGCCAAGGGTCCCGGAGTTGGGAGACCCAGTACTTC	CASSQGSRSWETQYF
TRBV14	TRBJ1-5	TRBD1	NA	TGTGCCAGCAGCCCGCATCATCCAGGGGGAAGGAGCAATCAGCCCCAGCATTTT	CASSPHHPGGRSNQPQHF